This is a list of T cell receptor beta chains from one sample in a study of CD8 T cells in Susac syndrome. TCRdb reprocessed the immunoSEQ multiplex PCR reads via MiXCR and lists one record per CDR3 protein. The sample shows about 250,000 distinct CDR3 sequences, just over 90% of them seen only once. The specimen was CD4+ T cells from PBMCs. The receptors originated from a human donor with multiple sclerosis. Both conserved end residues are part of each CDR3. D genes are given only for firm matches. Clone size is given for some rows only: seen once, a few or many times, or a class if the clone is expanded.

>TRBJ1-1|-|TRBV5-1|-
CASSFLGEGTEAFF
TGCGCCAGCAGCTTCTTGGGGGAAGGCACTGAAGCTTTCTTT
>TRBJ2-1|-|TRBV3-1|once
CASSHKGDYNEQFF
TGTGCCAGCAGCCATAAGGGGGACTACAATGAGCAGTTCTTC
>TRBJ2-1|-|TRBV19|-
CASSTGPGNEQFF
TGTGCCAGTAGTACGGGACCGGGAAATGAGCAGTTCTTC
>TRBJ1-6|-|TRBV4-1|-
CASSQVGTPAQVPLHF
TGCGCCAGCAGCCAAGTTGGGACGCCGGCCCAGGTACCCCTCCACTTT
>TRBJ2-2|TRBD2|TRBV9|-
CASRRGGLAGGPGTGELFF
TGTGCCAGCAGGAGGGGCGGACTAGCGGGAGGGCCTGGCACCGGGGAGCTGTTTTTT
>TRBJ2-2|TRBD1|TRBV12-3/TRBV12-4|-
CASSTGVSNTGELFF
TGTGCCAGCAGCACAGGGGTATCGAACACCGGGGAGCTGTTTTTT
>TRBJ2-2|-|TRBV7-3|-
CASSNHLVIGAGELFF
TGTGCCAGCAGCAACCACTTGGTTATAGGGGCCGGGGAGCTGTTTTTT
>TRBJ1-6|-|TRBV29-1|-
CSVAESSYNSPLHF
TGCAGCGTTGCGGAGAGCTCCTATAATTCACCCCTCCACTTT
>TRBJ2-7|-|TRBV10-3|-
CAISLLDRSSYEQYF
TGTGCCATCAGTCTCTTAGACAGGAGCTCCTACGAGCAGTACTTC
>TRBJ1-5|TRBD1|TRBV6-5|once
CASSYSKQGGRNQPQHF
TGTGCCAGCAGTTACTCCAAACAGGGGGGACGCAATCAGCCCCAGCATTTT
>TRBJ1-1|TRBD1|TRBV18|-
CASSQSRGVETEAFF
TGTGCCAGCTCACAATCCAGGGGGGTTGAAACTGAAGCTTTCTTT
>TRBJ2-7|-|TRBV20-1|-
CSARDKTVYSYEQYF
TGCAGTGCTAGAGATAAGACCGTCTACTCCTACGAGCAGTACTTC
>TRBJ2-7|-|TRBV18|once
CASSPLTGSSYEQYF
TGTGCCAGCTCACCACTCACAGGAAGCTCCTACGAGCAGTACTTC
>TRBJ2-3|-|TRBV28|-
CASNRWGQGIADTQYF
TGTGCCAGCAATCGCTGGGGCCAGGGGATTGCAGATACGCAGTATTTT
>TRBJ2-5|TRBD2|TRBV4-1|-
CASSFIAGGPLETQYF
TGCGCCAGCAGCTTCATAGCGGGGGGGCCCTTGGAGACCCAGTACTTC
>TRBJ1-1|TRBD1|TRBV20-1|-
CSTSDRGNTEAFF
TGCAGTACCTCGGACAGGGGGAACACTGAAGCTTTCTTT
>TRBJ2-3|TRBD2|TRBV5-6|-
CASSLIGRGTDTQYF
TGTGCCAGCAGCTTAATCGGGAGGGGCACAGATACGCAGTATTTT
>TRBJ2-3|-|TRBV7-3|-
CASSRNGGATDTQYF
TGTGCCAGCAGCCGAAATGGGGGGGCAACAGATACGCAGTATTTT
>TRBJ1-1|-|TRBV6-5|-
CASSYSMPGYTEAFF
TGTGCCAGCAGTTACTCGATGCCGGGATACACTGAAGCTTTCTTT
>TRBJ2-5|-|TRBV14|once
CASSPQGIQETQYF
TGTGCCAGCAGCCCCCAGGGGATACAAGAGACCCAGTACTTC